This T cell receptor (beta chain) was sequenced in a study of blood T cell repertoires in COVID-19. Turning to the study itself: The United States, Italy and Spain were the sources of the acute and convalescent COVID-19 samples. Nucleic acid was either cDNA or gDNA, and it came from T cells, B-cell-depleted T cells, or PBMCs.

Per the original methods: Estimated nucleated cell counts came from reference gene primer amplification. Sequenced by immunoSEQ multiplex PCR; TCRdb stores in-frame clones only, minus some. The V and J calls and the clone size are those of that table, but D and trimming were determined from the DNA. The sample shows about 210,000 clones, 70% to 90% of them seen only once. This clone has more than one count but fewer than ten. Sample: peripheral blood. The sequence derives from a woman aged 40 to 50 with acute or convalescent COVID-19.

CDR3 protein: CATLPGQGYNEQFF. Written as DNA, the CDR3 is TGTGCCACATTACCGGGACAAGGCTACAATGAGCAGTTCTTC. The J gene is TRBJ2-1, the V gene TRBV10-3, with a possible D match to TRBD1 (6 bases). Trimming left V 10 bases short and J 3 bases short, with 16 bases between. This CDR3 region has 14 residues. Germline loops: CDR1 ENHRY, CDR2 SYGVKD.